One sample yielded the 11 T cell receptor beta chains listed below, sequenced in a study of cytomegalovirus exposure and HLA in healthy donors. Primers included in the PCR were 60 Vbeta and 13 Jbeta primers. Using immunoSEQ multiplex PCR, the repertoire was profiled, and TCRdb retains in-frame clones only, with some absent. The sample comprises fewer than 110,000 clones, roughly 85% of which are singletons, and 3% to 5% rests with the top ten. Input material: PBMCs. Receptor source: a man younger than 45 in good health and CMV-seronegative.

DNA for the CDR3: TGTGCCAGCAGCTTAACTAGCATGGCCGGGGAGCTGTTTTTT. Translating gives CASSLTSMAGELFF. The chain is built from TRBV7-3 and TRBJ2-2; no clear D. The CDR3 length is 14 residues. V shed 0 bases and J shed 6 bases, with 8 bases lying between them. Germline V gives CDR1 SGHTA, CDR2 FQGTGA.

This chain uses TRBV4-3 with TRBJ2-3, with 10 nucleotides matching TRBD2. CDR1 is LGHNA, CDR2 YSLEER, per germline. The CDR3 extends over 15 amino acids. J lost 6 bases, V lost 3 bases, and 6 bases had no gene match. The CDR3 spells CASSQATSGFDTQYF. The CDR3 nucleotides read TGCGCCAGCAGCCAGGCGACTAGCGGGTTTGATACGCAGTATTTT.

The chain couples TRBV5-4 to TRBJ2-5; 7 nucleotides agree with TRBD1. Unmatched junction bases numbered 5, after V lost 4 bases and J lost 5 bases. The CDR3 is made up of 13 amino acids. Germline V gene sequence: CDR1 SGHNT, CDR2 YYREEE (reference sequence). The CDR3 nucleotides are TGTGCCAGCAGCCGGACAGGCGACGAGACCCAGTACTTC. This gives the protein CASSRTGDETQYF.

The CDR3 sequence: CASSLAGASGGADTQYF. CDR3 coding DNA: TGTGCCAGCAGCTTGGCCGGGGCTAGCGGGGGGGCAGATACGCAGTATTTT. The V and J genes are TRBV5-4 and TRBJ2-3; 12 bases map to TRBD2. Unmatched junction bases numbered 6, after V lost 0 bases and J lost 4 bases. Germline V CDR1 and CDR2: SGHNT, YYREEE (reference sequence). This CDR3 region has 17 residues.

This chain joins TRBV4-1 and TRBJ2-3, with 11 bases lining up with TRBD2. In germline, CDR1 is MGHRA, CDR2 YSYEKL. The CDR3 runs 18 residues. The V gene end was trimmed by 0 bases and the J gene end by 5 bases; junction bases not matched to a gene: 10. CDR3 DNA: TGCGCCAGCAGCCAAGATTTGCTAGCGGGAGGTCCCCTAGATACGCAGTATTTT. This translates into CASSQDLLAGGPLDTQYF.

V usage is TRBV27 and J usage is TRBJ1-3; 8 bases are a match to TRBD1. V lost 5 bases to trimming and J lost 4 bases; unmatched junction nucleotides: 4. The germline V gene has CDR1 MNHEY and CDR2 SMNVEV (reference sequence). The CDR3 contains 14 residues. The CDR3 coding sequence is TGTGCCAGCAGTACCACAGGGGGAGGAAACACCATATATTTT. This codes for CASSTTGGGNTIYF.

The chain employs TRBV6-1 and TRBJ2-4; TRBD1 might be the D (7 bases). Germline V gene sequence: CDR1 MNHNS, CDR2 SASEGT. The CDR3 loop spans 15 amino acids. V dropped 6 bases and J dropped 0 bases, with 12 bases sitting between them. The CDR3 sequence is CASRRRGQAKNIQYF. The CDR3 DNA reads TGTGCCAGCAGGCGGAGGGGGCAAGCCAAAAACATTCAGTACTTC.

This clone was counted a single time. The DNA for the CDR3 is TGTGCCAGCAGCCCCAGAAGGAGGGCCATGTACGAGCAGTACTTC. Protein product: CASSPRRRAMYEQYF. The chain couples TRBV6-5 to TRBJ2-7; weak D call: TRBD2 (6 bases). The CDR3 is made up of 15 amino acids. V was clipped by 6 bases and J by 4 bases, with 19 bases between them. The germline V gene has CDR1 MNHEY and CDR2 SVGAGI.

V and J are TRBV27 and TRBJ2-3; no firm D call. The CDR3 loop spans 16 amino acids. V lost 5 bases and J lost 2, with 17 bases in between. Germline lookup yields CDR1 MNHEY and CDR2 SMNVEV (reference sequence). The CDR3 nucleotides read TGTGCCAGCAGTCCGCTCTCCCTAGGAGTCACAGATACGCAGTATTTT. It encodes CASSPLSLGVTDTQYF.

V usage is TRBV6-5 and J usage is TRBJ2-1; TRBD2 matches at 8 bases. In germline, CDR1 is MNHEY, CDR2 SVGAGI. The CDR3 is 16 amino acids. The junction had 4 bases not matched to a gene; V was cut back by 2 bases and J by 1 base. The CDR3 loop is CASSYMGGRSYNEQFF. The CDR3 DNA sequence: TGTGCCAGCAGTTACATGGGCGGGAGGTCCTACAATGAGCAGTTCTTC.

CDR3 sequence: CASSLSGYTF. The CDR3 nucleotides are TGCGCCAGCAGCTTATCGGGGTACACCTTC. The chain employs TRBV5-1 and TRBJ1-2; D unresolved. The CDR3 extends over 10 amino acids. Trimming removed 2 bases from V and 11 bases from J, with 7 bases in between. Germline CDR1 SGHRS, CDR2 YFSETQ.